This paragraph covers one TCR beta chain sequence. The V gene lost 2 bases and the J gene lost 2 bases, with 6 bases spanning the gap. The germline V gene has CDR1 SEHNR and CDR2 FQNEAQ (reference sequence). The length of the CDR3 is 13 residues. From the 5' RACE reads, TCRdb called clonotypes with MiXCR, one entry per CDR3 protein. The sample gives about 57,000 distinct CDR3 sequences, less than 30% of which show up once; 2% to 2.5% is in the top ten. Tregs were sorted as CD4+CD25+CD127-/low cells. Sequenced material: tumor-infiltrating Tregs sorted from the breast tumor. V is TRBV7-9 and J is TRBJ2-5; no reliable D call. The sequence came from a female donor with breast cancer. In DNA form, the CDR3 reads TGTGCCAGCAGCTTATGGGGTCAAGAGACCCAGTACTTC. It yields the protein CASSLWGQETQYF. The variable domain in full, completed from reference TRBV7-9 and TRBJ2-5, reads DTGVSQNPRHKITKRGQNVTFRCDPISEHNRLYWYRQTLGQGPEFLTYFQNEAQLEKSRLLSDRFSAERPKGSFSTLEIQRTEQGDSAMYLCASSLWGQETQYFGPGTRLLVL.